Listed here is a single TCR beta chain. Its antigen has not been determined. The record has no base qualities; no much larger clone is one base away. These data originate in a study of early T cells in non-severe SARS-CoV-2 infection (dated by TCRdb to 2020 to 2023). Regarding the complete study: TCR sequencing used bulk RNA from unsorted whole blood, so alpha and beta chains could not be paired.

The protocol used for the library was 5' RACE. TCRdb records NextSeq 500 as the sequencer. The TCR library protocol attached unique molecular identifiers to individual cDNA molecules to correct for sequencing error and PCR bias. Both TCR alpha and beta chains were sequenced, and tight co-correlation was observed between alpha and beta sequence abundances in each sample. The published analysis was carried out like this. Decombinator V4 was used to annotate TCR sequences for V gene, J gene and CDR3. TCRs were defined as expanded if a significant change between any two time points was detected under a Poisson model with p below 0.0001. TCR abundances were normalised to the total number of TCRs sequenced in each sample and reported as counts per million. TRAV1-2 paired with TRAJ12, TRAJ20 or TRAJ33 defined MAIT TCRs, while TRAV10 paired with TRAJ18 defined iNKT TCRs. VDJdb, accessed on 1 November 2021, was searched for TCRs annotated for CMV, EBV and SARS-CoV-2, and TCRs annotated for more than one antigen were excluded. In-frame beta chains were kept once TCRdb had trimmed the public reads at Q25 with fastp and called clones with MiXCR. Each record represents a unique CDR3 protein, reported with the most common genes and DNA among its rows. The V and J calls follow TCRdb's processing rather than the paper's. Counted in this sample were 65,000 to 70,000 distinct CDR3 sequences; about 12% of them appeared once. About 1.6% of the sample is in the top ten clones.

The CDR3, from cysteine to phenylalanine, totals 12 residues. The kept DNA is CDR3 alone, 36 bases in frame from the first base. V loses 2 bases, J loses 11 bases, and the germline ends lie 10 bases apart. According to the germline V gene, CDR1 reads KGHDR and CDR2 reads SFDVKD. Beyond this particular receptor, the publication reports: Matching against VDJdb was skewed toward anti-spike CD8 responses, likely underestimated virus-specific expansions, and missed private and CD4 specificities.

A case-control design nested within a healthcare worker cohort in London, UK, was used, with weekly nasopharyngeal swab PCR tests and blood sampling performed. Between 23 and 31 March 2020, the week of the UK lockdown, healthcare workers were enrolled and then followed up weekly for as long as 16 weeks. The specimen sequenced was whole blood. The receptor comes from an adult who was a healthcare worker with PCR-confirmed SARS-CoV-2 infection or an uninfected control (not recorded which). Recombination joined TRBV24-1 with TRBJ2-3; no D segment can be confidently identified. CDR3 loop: CATSDSDREQYF. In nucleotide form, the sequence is TGTGCCACCAGTGATTCGGACCGTGAGCAGTATTTT.